This passage covers 9 T cell receptor beta chains from one sample sequenced in a study of T cells in tuberculosis. This table comes from immunoSEQ multiplex PCR, and its TCRdb copy is limited to in-frame clones, with some not included. Among about 35,000 clones listed, approximately 93% were seen once. Time point specified: new active TB diagnosis, blood taken before or within 7 days of starting treatment. The material sequenced was PBMCs, taken at tuberculosis diagnosis. The receptor set was obtained from an adult with tuberculosis.

V usage is TRBV7-3 and J usage is TRBJ2-3; TRBD1 is a possible D gene (6 bases). Per germline, CDR1 SGHTA and CDR2 FQGTGA. The CDR3 loop spans 13 amino acids. The V and J ends lost 4 bases and 3 bases respectively, with 8 bases between them. In nucleotides, the CDR3 is TGTGCCAGCAGCTCGACAGGTACAGATACGCAGTATTTT. Translation: CASSSTGTDTQYF.

This clone has only one observation. The V and J genes are TRBV6-1 and TRBJ1-5; TRBD1 matches 8 bases. This CDR3 has 15 amino acids. The J segment lost 6 bases and the V segment lost 4 bases, leaving 8 bases of the junction unmatched. The germline V gene has CDR1 MNHNS and CDR2 SASEGT. The CDR3 sequence: CASSALDRVGQPQHF. CDR3 nucleotide sequence: TGTGCCAGCAGTGCCCTGGACAGGGTCGGTCAGCCCCAGCATTTT.

This clone was detected only a few times. The chain is built from TRBV9 and TRBJ2-2; no clear D gene. From germline, CDR1 is SGDLS and CDR2 YYNGEE. This CDR3 is built from 13 residues. V lost 5 bases and J lost 2, with 7 bases in between. Written as DNA, the CDR3 is TGTGCCAGCAGTGCACTTAACACCGGGGAGCTGTTTTTT. Its translation is CASSALNTGELFF.

This sequence joins TRBV4-1 and TRBJ2-7; the match to TRBD2 covers 13 bases. With 0 bases clipped from V and 4 bases from J, the junction kept 6 bases outside the gene matches. The CDR3 length is 17 residues. The germline CDR1 and CDR2 sequences are MGHRA and YSYEKL. CDR3 sequence reads: CASSQDPLTSGGYEQYF. The CDR3 coding sequence is TGCGCCAGCAGCCAAGATCCCTTGACTAGCGGGGGGTACGAGCAGTACTTC.

The CDR3 coding sequence is TGTGCTAGTGGTCCCCCTCTCGGCACTGAAGCTTTCTTT. Its translation is CASGPPLGTEAFF. The V call is TRBV12-5, the J call TRBJ1-1; D not resolved. V was clipped by 5 bases and J by 4 bases, with 11 bases between them. This CDR3 has 13 amino acids. Germline V gene lookup returns CDR1 LGHNT and CDR2 FRNRAP.

The chain couples TRBV9 to TRBJ2-5; D gene uncertain. V lost 0 bases and J 4 bases, leaving 7 bases between the germline ends. The CDR3 consists of 13 residues. CDR1 is SGDLS and CDR2 is YYNGEE in the germline V gene. This chain's CDR3 is CASSVELRETQYF. CDR3 DNA sequence: TGTGCCAGCAGCGTAGAGCTTCGAGAGACCCAGTACTTC.

The chain joins TRBV7-8 to TRBJ1-3, with D perhaps TRBD1 (5 bases). Germline V gives CDR1 SGHVS, CDR2 FQNEAQ. The CDR3 covers 14 residues. V gave up 5 bases and J gave up 2 bases, with 10 bases separating them. CDR3 nucleotides: TGTGCCAGCAGCAATCAAGGGGCTGGAAACACCATATATTTT. This sequence encodes CASSNQGAGNTIYF.

The chain couples TRBV19 to TRBJ1-5; D is unclear. The CDR3 extends over 10 amino acids. Trimming took off 11 bases at V and 5 bases at J, with 7 bases between the two ends. From germline, CDR1 is LNHDA and CDR2 SQIVND (reference sequence). The CDR3 loop reads CARPDQPQHF. The CDR3, as DNA: TGTGCCCGCCCGGATCAGCCCCAGCATTTT.

This chain links TRBV9 with TRBJ2-1; 7 nucleotides match TRBD2. Germline values: CDR1 SGDLS, CDR2 YYNGEE. V was pared by 0 bases and J by 4 bases, with 4 bases of the junction left unmatched. The CDR3 is made up of 15 amino acids. The CDR3 reads CASSVVASGYNEQFF. CDR3 sequence (DNA): TGTGCCAGCAGCGTAGTGGCTAGCGGATACAATGAGCAGTTCTTC.